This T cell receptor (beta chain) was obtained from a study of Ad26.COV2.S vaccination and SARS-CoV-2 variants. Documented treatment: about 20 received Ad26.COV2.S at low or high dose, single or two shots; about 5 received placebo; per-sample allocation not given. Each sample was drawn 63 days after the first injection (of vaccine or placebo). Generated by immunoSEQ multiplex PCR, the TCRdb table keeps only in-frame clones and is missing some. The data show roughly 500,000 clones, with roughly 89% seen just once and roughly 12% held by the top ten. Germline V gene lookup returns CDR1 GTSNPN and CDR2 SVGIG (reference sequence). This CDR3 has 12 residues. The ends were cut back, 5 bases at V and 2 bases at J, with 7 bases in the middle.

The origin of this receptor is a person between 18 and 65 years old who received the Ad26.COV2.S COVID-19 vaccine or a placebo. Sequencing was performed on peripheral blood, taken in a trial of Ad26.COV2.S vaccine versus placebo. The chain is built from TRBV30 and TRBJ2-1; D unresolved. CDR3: CAWLRAYNEQFF. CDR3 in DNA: TGTGCCTGGCTTCGCGCCTACAATGAGCAGTTCTTC.